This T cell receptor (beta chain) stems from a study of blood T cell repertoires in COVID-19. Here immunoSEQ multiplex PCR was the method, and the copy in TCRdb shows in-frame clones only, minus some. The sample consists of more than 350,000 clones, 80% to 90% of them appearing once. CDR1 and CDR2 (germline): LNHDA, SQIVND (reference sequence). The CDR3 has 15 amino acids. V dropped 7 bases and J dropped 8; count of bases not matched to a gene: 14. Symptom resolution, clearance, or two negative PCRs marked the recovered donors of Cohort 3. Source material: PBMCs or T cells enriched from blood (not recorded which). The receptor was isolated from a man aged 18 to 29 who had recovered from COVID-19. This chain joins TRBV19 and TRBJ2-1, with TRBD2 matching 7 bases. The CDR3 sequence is CASTRGRASSHEQFF. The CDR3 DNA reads TGTGCCAGTACACGGGGGAGGGCCTCCTCCCATGAGCAGTTCTTC.